This TCR beta chain was captured in a study of cytomegalovirus exposure and HLA in healthy donors. Primers included in the PCR were 60 Vbeta and 13 Jbeta primers. Profiling relied on immunoSEQ multiplex PCR, and the TCRdb table lists in-frame clones only, not all of them. The sample carries some 180,000 clones, more than 9.5% recorded once. V was trimmed by 4 bases and J by 5 bases, leaving 19 bases between them. The CDR3 is made up of 15 amino acids. In germline, CDR1 is SGDLS, CDR2 YYNGEE. This chain connects TRBV9 to TRBJ2-7; perhaps TRBD2 as D (6 bases). The sequence was obtained from a man aged 50 or older in good health and CMV-seropositive. Sequenced material: PBMCs. DNA for the CDR3: TGTGCCAGCAGCCCCCTGGGCGGGGCGGGGAACGAGCAGTACTTC. Its translation: CASSPLGGAGNEQYF.